This T cell receptor beta chain is drawn from a study of blood T cell repertoires in COVID-19. Study-wide background: The study drew acute and convalescent COVID-19 samples from the United States, Italy and Spain. The analysed material was cDNA or gDNA that came from T cells, B-cell-depleted T cells, or PBMCs.

This study enrolled people aged roughly 18 to 89 from 20 to 25 US geographic areas. Cohort 3 recovery required two negative PCRs, clearance, or symptom resolution. In this sample, this clone turned up a few times. V gave up 0 bases and J gave up 1 base, with 12 bases separating them. This CDR3 is built from 17 residues. CDR1 is MGHRA and CDR2 is YSYEKL in the germline V gene. Method: immunoSEQ multiplex PCR; TCRdb's copy keeps in-frame clones and lacks some. The sample records some 530,000 clones, approximately 90% being singletons. The chain couples TRBV4-1 to TRBJ1-4, with D possibly TRBD1 on 5 matching bases. The sample comprised PBMCs or T cells enriched from blood (not recorded which). The receptor comes from an older woman who had recovered from COVID-19. CDR3 nucleotides: TGCGCCAGCAGCCAAGATCGGGGGGGTTTAACTAATGAAAAACTGTTTTTT. This sequence encodes CASSQDRGGLTNEKLFF.